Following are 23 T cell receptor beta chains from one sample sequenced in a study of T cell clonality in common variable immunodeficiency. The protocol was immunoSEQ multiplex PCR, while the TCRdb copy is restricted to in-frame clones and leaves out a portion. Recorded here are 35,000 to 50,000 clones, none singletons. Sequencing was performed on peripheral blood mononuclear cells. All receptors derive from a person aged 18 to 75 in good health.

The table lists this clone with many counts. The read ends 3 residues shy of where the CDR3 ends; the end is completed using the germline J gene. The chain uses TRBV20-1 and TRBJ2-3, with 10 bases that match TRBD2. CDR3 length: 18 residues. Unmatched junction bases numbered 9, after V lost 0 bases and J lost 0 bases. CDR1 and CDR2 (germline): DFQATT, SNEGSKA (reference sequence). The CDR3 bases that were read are TGCAGTGCTAGAGACCCTGGGCCTAGCGGGAGAAGCACAGATACG. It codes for CSARDPGPSGRSTDT. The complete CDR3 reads CSARDPGPSGRSTDTQYF.

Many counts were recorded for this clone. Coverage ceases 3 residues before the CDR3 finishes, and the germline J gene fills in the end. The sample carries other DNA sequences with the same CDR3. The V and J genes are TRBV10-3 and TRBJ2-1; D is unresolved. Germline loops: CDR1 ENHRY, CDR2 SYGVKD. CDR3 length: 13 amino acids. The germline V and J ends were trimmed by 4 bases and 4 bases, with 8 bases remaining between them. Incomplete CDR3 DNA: TGTGCCATCAGTGGAACTACTTACAATGAG. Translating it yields CAISGTTYNE. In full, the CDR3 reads CAISGTTYNEQFF.

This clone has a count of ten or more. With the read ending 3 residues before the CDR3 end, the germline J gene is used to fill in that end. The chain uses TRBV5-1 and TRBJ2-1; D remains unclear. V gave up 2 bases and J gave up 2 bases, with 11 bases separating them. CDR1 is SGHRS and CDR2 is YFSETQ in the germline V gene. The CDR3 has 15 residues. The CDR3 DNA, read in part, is TGCGCCAGCAGCTTCGAATCACTCCCCTACAATGAG. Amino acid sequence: CASSFESLPYNE. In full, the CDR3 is CASSFESLPYNEQFF.

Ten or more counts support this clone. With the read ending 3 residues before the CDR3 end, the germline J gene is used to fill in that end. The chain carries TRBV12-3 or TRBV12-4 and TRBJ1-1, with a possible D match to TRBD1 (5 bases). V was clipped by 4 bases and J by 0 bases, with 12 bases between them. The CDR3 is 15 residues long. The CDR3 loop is CASSYRREMNTEAFF. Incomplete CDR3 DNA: TGTGCCAGCAGTTACCGCAGGGAAATGAACACTGAA.

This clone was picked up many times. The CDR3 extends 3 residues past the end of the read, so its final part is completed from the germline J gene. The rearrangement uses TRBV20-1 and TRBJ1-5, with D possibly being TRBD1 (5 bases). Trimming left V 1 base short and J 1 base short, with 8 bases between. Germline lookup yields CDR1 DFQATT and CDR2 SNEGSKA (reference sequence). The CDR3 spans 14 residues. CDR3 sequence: CSARVPGSNQPQHF. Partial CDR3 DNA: TGCAGTGCTAGAGTCCCAGGGAGCAATCAGCCC.

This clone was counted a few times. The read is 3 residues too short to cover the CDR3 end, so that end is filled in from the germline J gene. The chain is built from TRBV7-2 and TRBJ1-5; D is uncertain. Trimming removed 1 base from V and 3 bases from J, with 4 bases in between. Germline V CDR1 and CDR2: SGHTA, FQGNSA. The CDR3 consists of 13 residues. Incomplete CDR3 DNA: TGTGCCAGCAGCTTAGGTATCAATCAGCCC. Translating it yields CASSLGINQP. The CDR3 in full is CASSLGINQPQHF.

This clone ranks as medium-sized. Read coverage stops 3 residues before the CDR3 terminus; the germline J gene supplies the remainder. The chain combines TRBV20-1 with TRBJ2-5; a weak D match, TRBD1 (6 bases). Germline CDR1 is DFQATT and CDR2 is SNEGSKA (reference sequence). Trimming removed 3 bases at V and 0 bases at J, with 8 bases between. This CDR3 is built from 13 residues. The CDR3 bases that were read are TGCAGTGCTAGCGGACAGAACCAAGAGACC. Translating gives CSASGQNQET. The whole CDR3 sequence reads CSASGQNQETQYF.

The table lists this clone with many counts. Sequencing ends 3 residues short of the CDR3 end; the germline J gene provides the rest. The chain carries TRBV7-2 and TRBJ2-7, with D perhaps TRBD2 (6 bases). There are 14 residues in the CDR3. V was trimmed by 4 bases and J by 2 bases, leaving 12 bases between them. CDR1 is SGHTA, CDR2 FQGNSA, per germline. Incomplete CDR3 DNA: TGTGCCAGCAGCTGGGGCGGGGTGACCTACGAG. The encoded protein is CASSWGGVTYE. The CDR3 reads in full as CASSWGGVTYEQYF.

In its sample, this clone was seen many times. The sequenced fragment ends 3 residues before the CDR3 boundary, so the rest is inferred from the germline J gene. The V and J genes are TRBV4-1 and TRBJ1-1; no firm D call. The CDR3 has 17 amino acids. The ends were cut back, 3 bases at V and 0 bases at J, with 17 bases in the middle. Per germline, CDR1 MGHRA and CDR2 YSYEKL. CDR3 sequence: CASSQGNGFFMNTEAFF. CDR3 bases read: TGCGCCAGCAGCCAGGGTAACGGGTTCTTCATGAACACTGAA.

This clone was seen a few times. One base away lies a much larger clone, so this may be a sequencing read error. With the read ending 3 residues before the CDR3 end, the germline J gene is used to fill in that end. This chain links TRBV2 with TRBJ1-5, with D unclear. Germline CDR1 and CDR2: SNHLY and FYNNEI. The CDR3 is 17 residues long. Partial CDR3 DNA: TGTGTCAGCAGTGGCTCTCTGGGCACGTTTAGCAATCAGCCC. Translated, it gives CVSSGSLGTFSNQP. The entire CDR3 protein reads CVSSGSLGTFSNQPQHF. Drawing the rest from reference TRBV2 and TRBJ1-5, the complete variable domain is EPEVTQTPSHQVTQMGQEVILRCVPISNHLYFYWYRQILGQKVEFLVSFYNNEISEKSEIFDDQFSVERPDGSNFTLKIRSTKLEDSAMYFCVSSGSLGTFSNQPQHFGDGTRLSIL.

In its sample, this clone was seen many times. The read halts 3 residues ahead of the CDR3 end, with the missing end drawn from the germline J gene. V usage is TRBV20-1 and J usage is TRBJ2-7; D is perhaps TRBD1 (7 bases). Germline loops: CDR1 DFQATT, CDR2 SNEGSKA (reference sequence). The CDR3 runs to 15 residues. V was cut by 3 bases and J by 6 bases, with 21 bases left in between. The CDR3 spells CSARPRGGTASEQYF. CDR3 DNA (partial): TGCAGTGCTAGGCCCAGAGGGGGGACAGCCTCCGAG.

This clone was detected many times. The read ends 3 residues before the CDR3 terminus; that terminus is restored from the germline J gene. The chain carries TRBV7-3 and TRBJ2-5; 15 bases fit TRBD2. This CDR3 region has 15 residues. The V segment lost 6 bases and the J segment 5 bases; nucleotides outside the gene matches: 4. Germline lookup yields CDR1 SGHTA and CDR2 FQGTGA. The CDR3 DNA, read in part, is TGTGCCAGCAGTAGGACTAGCGGGAGGGTTGAGACC. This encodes CASSRTSGRVET. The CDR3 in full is CASSRTSGRVETQYF.

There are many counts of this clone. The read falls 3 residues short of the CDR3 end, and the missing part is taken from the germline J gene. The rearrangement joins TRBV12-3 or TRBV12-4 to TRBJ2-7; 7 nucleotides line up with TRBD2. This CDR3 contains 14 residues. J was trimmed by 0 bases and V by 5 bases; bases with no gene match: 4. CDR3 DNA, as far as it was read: TGTGCCAGCAGTCCCAGCGGGGCCTCCTACGAG. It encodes CASSPSGASYE. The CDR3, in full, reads CASSPSGASYEQYF.

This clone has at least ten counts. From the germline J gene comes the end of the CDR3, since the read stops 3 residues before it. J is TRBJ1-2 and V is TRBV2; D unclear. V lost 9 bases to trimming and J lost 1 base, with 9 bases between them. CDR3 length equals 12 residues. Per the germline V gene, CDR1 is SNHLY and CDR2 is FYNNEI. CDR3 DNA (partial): TGTGCCAGGGTCCTAGATAACTATGGC. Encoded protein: CARVLDNYG. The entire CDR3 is CARVLDNYGYTF.

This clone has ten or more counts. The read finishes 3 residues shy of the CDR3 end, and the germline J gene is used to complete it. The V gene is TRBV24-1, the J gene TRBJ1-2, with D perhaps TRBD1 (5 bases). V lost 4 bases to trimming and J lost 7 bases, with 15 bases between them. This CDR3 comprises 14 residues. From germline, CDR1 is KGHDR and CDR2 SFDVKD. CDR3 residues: CATSESSGTGGYTF. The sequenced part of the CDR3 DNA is TGTGCCACCAGTGAGTCGTCCGGGACTGGTGGC.

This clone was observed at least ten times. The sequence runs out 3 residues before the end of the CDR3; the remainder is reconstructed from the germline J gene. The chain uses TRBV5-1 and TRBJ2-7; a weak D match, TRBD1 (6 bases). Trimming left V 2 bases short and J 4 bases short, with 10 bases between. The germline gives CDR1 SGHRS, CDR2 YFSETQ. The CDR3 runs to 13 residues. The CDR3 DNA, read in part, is TGCGCCAGCAGCTTACAGGGTTCGTACGAG. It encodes CASSLQGSYE. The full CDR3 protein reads CASSLQGSYEQYF.

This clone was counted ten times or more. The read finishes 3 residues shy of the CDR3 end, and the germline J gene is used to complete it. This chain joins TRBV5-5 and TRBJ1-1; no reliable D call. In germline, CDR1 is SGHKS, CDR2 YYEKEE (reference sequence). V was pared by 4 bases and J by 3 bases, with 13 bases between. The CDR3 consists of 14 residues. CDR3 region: CASSLQVGDTEAFF. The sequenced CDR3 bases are TGTGCCAGCAGCCTCCAAGTCGGGGACACTGAA.

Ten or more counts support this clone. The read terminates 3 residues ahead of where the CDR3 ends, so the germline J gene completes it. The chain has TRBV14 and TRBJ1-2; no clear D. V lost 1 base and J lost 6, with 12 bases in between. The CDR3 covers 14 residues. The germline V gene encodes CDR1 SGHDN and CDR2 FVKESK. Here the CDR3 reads CASSQGAARHGYTF. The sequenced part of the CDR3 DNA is TGTGCCAGCAGCCAAGGTGCGGCCCGCCATGGC.

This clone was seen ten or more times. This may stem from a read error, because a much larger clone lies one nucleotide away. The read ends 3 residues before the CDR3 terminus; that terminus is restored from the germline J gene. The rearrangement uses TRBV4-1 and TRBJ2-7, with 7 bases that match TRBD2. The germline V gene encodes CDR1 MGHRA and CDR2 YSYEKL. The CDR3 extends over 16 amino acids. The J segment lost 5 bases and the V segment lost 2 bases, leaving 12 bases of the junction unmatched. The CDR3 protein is CASSQTHGGIRNEQYF. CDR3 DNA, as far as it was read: TGCGCCAGCAGCCAAACGCACGGGGGGATTCGCAACGAG.

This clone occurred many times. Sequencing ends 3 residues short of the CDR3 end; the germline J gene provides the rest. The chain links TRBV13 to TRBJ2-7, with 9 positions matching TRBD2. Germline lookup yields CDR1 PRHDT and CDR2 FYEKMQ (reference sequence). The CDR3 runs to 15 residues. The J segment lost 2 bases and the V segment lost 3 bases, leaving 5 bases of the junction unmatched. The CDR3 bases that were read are TGTGCCAGCAGCTTCATCCTAGCGGGGACCTACGAG. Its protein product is CASSFILAGTYE. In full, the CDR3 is CASSFILAGTYEQYF.

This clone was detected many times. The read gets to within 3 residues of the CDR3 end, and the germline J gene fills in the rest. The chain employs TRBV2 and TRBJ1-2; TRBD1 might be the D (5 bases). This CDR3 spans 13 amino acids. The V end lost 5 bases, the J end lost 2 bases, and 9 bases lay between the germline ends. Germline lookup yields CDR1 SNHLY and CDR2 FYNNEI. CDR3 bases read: TGTGCCAGCAGTCAGACAGAGAACTATGGC. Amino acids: CASSQTENYG. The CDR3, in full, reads CASSQTENYGYTF.

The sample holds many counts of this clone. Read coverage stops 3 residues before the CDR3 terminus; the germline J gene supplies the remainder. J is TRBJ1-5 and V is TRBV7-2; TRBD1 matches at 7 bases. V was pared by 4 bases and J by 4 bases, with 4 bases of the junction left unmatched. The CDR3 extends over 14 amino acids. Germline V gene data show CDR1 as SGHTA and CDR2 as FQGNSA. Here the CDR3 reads CASSYGQANQPQHF. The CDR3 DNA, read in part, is TGTGCCAGCAGCTATGGACAGGCGAATCAGCCC.

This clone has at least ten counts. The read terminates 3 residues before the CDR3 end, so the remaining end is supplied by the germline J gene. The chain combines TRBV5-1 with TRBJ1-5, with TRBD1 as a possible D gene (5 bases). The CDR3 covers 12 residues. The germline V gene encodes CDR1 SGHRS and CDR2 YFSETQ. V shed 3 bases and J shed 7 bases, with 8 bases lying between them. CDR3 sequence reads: CASSYPGQPQHF. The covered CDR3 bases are TGCGCCAGCAGCTATCCAGGGCAGCCC.